The next 22 T cell receptor beta chains were all read from a single sample in a study of graft-versus-host responses after intestinal transplantation (dated by TCRdb to the early 2020s). Libraries were built with the immunoSEQ multiplex PCR assay. Not all clones reach the TCRdb copy of this immuneACCESS table, which keeps in-frame sequences only. Checked studies attribute under half of the gap to unresolved V genes and leave the rest unexplained. Recorded for this sample are 62,000 or so clones; 80% to 90% of them occurred a single time. Jointly, the top ten make up 1.5% to 2% of the sample. The sequenced sample was PBMCs, obtained 26 days after transplant. The receptors were sampled from a human patient who received an intestinal transplant, so some T cells may come from the graft donor.

This chain connects TRBV28 to TRBJ2-7, with D unclear. The CDR3 has 12 amino acids. Germline V gene lookup returns CDR1 MDHEN and CDR2 SYDVKM. The germline V and J ends were trimmed by 6 bases and 1 base, with 7 bases remaining between them. CDR3 residues: CASSPSSYEQYF. Written as DNA, the CDR3 is TGTGCCAGCAGCCCGTCTTCCTACGAGCAGTACTTC. Based on the CDR3 plus reference TRBV28 and TRBJ2-7, the full variable domain is DVKVTQSSRYLVKRTGEKVFLECVQDMDHENMFWYRQDPGLGLRLIYFSYDVKMKEKGDIPEGYSVSREKKERFSLILESASTNQTSMYLCASSPSSYEQYFGPGTRLTVT.

This clone was detected only once. V gene TRBV9 combines with J gene TRBJ1-2; 7 bases are shared with TRBD1. V shed 8 bases, J shed 8 bases, and the junction held 6 bases outside the gene matches. The CDR3 consists of 11 residues. Per germline, CDR1 SGDLS and CDR2 YYNGEE. CDR3 loop: CASKGQWGYTF. The CDR3 coding sequence is TGTGCCAGTAAGGGACAGTGGGGCTACACCTTC.

This rearrangement joins TRBV7-8 to TRBJ2-7; D possibly corresponds to TRBD2 (6 bases). V was cut by 2 bases and J by 2 bases, with 13 bases left in between. This CDR3 spans 15 amino acids. Germline CDR1 is SGHVS and CDR2 is FQNEAQ. CDR3 DNA sequence: TGTGCCAGCAGCTTAACTGTAGCGGCCACCTACGAGCAGTACTTC. Its protein is CASSLTVAATYEQYF.

The gene calls are TRBV27 and TRBJ2-1; D remains ambiguous. Trimming pared 5 bases from V and 0 bases from J, leaving 2 bases between. CDR3 length equals 12 residues. Per the germline V gene, CDR1 is MNHEY and CDR2 is SMNVEV (reference sequence). The CDR3 region is CASSRSYNEQFF. CDR3 in DNA: TGTGCCAGCAGTCGCTCCTACAATGAGCAGTTCTTC.

The chain uses TRBV27 and TRBJ2-3; 7 bases line up with TRBD2. CDR3 size: 13 residues. V trimming: 8 bases; J trimming: 2 bases; junction bases outside the gene matches: 4. CDR1 is MNHEY, CDR2 SMNVEV, per germline (reference sequence). The CDR3 bases are TGTGCCAGCGAGGGAGGGCACACAGATACGCAGTATTTT. It translates to CASEGGHTDTQYF.

V is TRBV6-5 and J is TRBJ1-2; a weak D match, TRBD1 (6 bases). Per the germline V gene, CDR1 is MNHEY and CDR2 is SVGAGI. CDR3 length equals 13 residues. Trimming took off 6 bases at V and 7 bases at J, with 15 bases between the two ends. CDR3 residues: CASRPTGTSGYTF. The DNA for the CDR3 is TGTGCCAGCAGACCTACAGGGACCTCTGGCTACACCTTC.

The chain joins TRBV5-6 to TRBJ1-3; D is ambiguous. The CDR3 has 14 amino acids. Germline assignment: CDR1 SGHDT and CDR2 YYEEEE. Trimming pared 1 base from V and 5 bases from J, leaving 10 bases between. The CDR3 loop reads CASSLKYNRNTIYF. CDR3 nucleotides: TGTGCCAGCAGCTTGAAATACAATCGAAACACCATATATTTT.

This chain uses TRBV7-8 with TRBJ1-3; 7 positions agree with TRBD1. The CDR3 has 16 residues. Germline V CDR1 and CDR2: SGHVS, FQNEAQ. J lost 2 bases, V lost 5 bases, and 9 bases had no gene match. CDR3 protein: CASSAQGQAAGNTIYF. The CDR3 nucleotides read TGTGCCAGCAGCGCTCAAGGACAGGCCGCTGGAAACACCATATATTTT.

This clone was counted once. The J gene is TRBJ1-1, the V gene TRBV2; D is undetermined. The CDR3 length is 16 residues. Germline V gives CDR1 SNHLY, CDR2 FYNNEI. The V end lost 2 bases, the J end lost 0 bases, and 13 bases lay between the germline ends. CDR3 nucleotide sequence: TGTGCCAGCAGTGAAAGAGGGATCGACATGAACACTGAAGCTTTCTTT. Translating gives CASSERGIDMNTEAFF.

The gene calls are TRBV27 and TRBJ2-7, with a tentative D call TRBD1 (5 bases). The length of the CDR3 is 14 residues. In germline, CDR1 is MNHEY, CDR2 SMNVEV (reference sequence). Trimming removed 5 bases from V and 1 base from J, with 12 bases in between. The CDR3 loop is CASSPFQGSYEQYV. CDR3 nucleotides: TGTGCCAGCAGTCCTTTTCAGGGATCCTACGAGCAGTACGTC.

The chain is built from TRBV28 and TRBJ1-5; maybe TRBD1 (5 bases). Germline values: CDR1 MDHEN, CDR2 SYDVKM. V dropped 3 bases and J dropped 3 bases, with 12 bases sitting between them. The CDR3 is made up of 15 amino acids. CDR3 bases: TGTGCCAGCAGTTTCGCCAGGGCCCTCAATCAGCCCCAGCATTTT. Translating it yields CASSFARALNQPQHF.

This sequence joins TRBV7-2 and TRBJ2-7; 7 nucleotides align to TRBD1. This CDR3 comprises 14 residues. Trimming at V came to 5 bases and at J to 1 base, leaving 5 bases not matched to a gene. Germline lookup yields CDR1 SGHTA and CDR2 FQGNSA. CDR3 bases: TGTGCCAGCAGCCGGGACAGAGGTTCCTACGAGCAGTACTTC. It encodes CASSRDRGSYEQYF.

The rearrangement uses TRBV10-3 and TRBJ2-5, with D maybe TRBD1 (5 bases). This CDR3 is built from 14 residues. V was clipped by 10 bases and J by 1 base, with 16 bases between them. CDR1 is ENHRY and CDR2 is SYGVKD in the germline V gene. The CDR3 loop reads CATAKTRAQETQYF. The CDR3 bases are TGTGCCACCGCCAAGACCAGGGCCCAAGAGACCCAGTACTTC.

The rearrangement links TRBV27 to TRBJ2-3, with D perhaps TRBD2 (5 bases). V gave up 0 bases and J gave up 4 bases, with 14 bases separating them. Germline assignment: CDR1 MNHEY and CDR2 SMNVEV (reference sequence). There are 16 residues in the CDR3. As DNA, the CDR3 is TGTGCCAGCAGTTTATCTCCGGGATTGTTGGCAGATACGCAGTATTTT. Its protein is CASSLSPGLLADTQYF.

This chain connects TRBV6-5 to TRBJ2-3, with 11 bases lining up with TRBD2. Trimming at V came to 5 bases and at J to 1 base, leaving 2 bases not matched to a gene. Germline V gene data show CDR1 as MNHEY and CDR2 as SVGAGI. The CDR3 has 15 amino acids. Written as DNA, the CDR3 is TGTGCCAGCAGTATACTAGCGGGAGGCACAGATACGCAGTATTTT. Its protein product is CASSILAGGTDTQYF.

CDR3 coding DNA: TGTGCCAGCAGTTCGGACAGGGGAGGTAATCAGCCCCAGCATTTT. Encoded protein: CASSSDRGGNQPQHF. The V call is TRBV27, the J call TRBJ1-5; TRBD1 aligns across 9 bases. J lost 4 bases, V lost 4 bases, and 5 bases had no gene match. This CDR3 contains 15 residues. Germline V gene lookup returns CDR1 MNHEY and CDR2 SMNVEV (reference sequence).

The CDR3 bases are TGCGCCAGCAGCCAATCCTCAGGGTTGAACACTGAAGCTTTCTTT. Encoded protein: CASSQSSGLNTEAFF. The J gene is TRBJ1-1, the V gene TRBV4-1, with a tentative D call TRBD1 (5 bases). CDR1 and CDR2 from the germline V gene are MGHRA and YSYEKL. The CDR3 runs to 15 residues. Trimming shortened V by 2 bases and J by 0 bases, and 10 bases separated the two germline ends.

The chain has TRBV28 and TRBJ1-1; possibly TRBD1 for D (6 bases). This CDR3 is built from 12 residues. CDR1 is MDHEN, CDR2 SYDVKM, per germline. V lost 2 bases and J 9 bases, leaving 10 bases between the germline ends. The DNA for the CDR3 is TGTGCCAGCAGTTTAAGGGGGACAAAAGCTTTCTTT. It encodes CASSLRGTKAFF.

The genes are TRBV19 and TRBJ2-1; 8 nucleotides agree with TRBD2. This CDR3 region has 17 residues. Trimming removed 0 bases from V and 3 bases from J; junction bases left unmatched: 7. Germline CDR1 and CDR2: LNHDA and SQIVND (reference sequence). CDR3 amino acids: CASSIDSGGLNYNEQFF. CDR3 nucleotides: TGTGCCAGTAGTATAGATTCGGGGGGGCTAAACTACAATGAGCAGTTCTTC.

On this clone itself: A junction boundary mismatches the germline segment, possibly from a read error. The same CDR3 also results from other DNA sequences found in this sample. The chain joins TRBV6-1 to TRBJ1-5; 12 bases fit TRBD1. This CDR3 region has 16 residues. CDR1 and CDR2 from the germline V gene are MNHNS and SASEGT. The CDR3 region has the DNA TGTGCCAGCAGTGTAACCGGGACAGGGGGCAATCAGCCCCAACATTTT. Encoded protein: CASSVTGTGGNQPQHF.

The chain uses TRBV5-4 and TRBJ2-1; D might be TRBD2 (7 bases). Looked up from germline, CDR1 is SGHNT and CDR2 is YYREEE (reference sequence). The CDR3 contains 16 residues. V gave up 1 base and J gave up 13 bases, with 24 bases separating them. The CDR3 is CASSLKMGGRTIRQFF. Written as DNA, the CDR3 is TGTGCCAGCAGCTTGAAGATGGGGGGGCGAACCATTCGACAGTTCTTC.

In this sample, this clone turned up a few times. The genes are TRBV7-9 and TRBJ1-4; 7 nucleotides agree with TRBD1. This CDR3 region has 15 residues. V shed 4 bases, J shed 2 bases, and the junction held 4 bases outside the gene matches. CDR1 and CDR2 from the germline V gene are SEHNR and FQNEAQ (reference sequence). CDR3 sequence: CASSSPTGTNEKLFF. The CDR3 DNA sequence: TGTGCCAGCAGCTCACCGACAGGGACTAATGAAAAACTGTTTTTT.